Sequencing of this TCR beta chain was carried out in a study of blood T cell repertoires in COVID-19 (dated by TCRdb to the early 2020s). Looking at the study overall: The collaborator samples originated in the United States, Italy and Spain and spanned the acute and convalescent phases of COVID-19. The material from the prospective study consisted of cDNA or gDNA derived from T cells, B-cell-depleted T cells, or PBMCs. Deeply sampled blood TCRbeta repertoires from subjects exposed to, actively infected with, or recovered from COVID-19 were included in the dataset. The repertoires were released in a freely available public database intended as a resource for research on the immune response to SARS-CoV-2. Samples came from the ongoing ImmuneRACE study (first 160 participants) plus 1,254 subjects from 6 global collaborators. The sample metadata nearly always contained a de-identified subject ID, COVID-19 status, age in years and sex. Where available, HLA class I and class II types were taken from metadata supplied by the sample provider and were not determined by assay-based typing.

The collaborating institutions used their own protocols to collect whole blood in K2EDTA tubes. For TCRbeta analysis, collaborator samples were shipped as frozen whole blood, as isolated PBMCs, or as DNA extracted from either sample type. A word on this clone: Its specific antigen is unknown. The record has no base qualities; no much larger clone is one base away.

CDR1 LGHDT and CDR2 YNNKEL were looked up in the germline V gene (reference sequence). Relative to germline, V is 3 bases shorter and J is 3 bases shorter, with 11 bases between their ends. Its CDR3 holds 14 amino acids, cysteine through phenylalanine. Only CDR3 DNA remains: 42 bases, in frame from the first base. TCRbeta CDR3 regions were amplified from genomic DNA by means of the immunoSEQ Assay, a bias-controlled multiplex PCR. Per the source publication's procedure: Nucleated cell counts per sample were estimated from amplification of reference gene primers within the assay. To quantify the absolute abundance of each unique TCRbeta CDR3 rearrangement, sequence reads were collapsed and filtered. Productive Simpson clonality was computed per sample as the square root of Simpson's diversity index over productive rearrangements. Not all clones reach the TCRdb copy of this immuneACCESS table, which keeps in-frame sequences only. Checked studies attribute under half of the gap to unresolved V genes and leave the rest unexplained. The DNA was the basis for D and trimming; V, J and clone size are from that table. The sample data list some 50,000 clones, and 65% to 85% of these were observed just once. The ten largest make up about 4.5% of the sample.

Broad study findings and their caveats: How much clinical and demographic metadata was included differed by source and by participant, and the metadata was provided uncurated.

Sequenced: peripheral blood. The V gene is TRBV3-1 (or the pseudogene TRBV3-2) and the J gene is TRBJ1-1, with the D gene not confidently named. This TCR was sampled from a man aged 50-60 years with active COVID-19. The CDR3 here reads CASSQVVGYTEAFF. The DNA is TGTGCCAGCAGCCAGGTGGTCGGGTACACTGAAGCTTTCTTT.